The present TCR beta chain was sequenced within a study of type 1 regulatory T cells. Overall study context: T-allo10 is an in vitro-generated, Tr1-enriched CD4 T cell product specific for alloantigen.

TCRdb re-called the reads through MiXCR, storing one row per CDR3 protein. The sample contains about 24,000 distinct CDR3 sequences, roughly 72% of which appear only once. Note on this clonotype: Its target is unknown.

The ends were cut back, 0 bases at V and 3 bases at J, with 11 bases in the middle. CDR3 size: 15 residues. Looked up from germline, CDR1 is ENHRY and CDR2 is SYGVKD. The gene calls are TRBV10-3 and TRBJ1-1; D perhaps matches TRBD1 (5 bases). Sequenced input: cultured T cells, either the whole culture or a sorted T cell fraction (not recorded which). Subset given: Tr1-enriched cell product generated in vitro against host alloantigens. The TCR sequence derives from a human donor in good health. The CDR3 nucleotides read TGTGCCATCAGTGAGTCAAGGGGATTGTACACTGAAGCTTTCTTT. Amino acids: CAISESRGLYTEAFF.